This record looks at one TCR beta chain sequence and its context. The data are from a study of identical twins. The germline V and J ends were trimmed by 0 bases and 0 bases, with 7 bases remaining between them. The CDR3 runs 15 residues. Germline-derived CDR1 and CDR2 are SGHRS and YFSETQ. Carrying unique molecular identifiers, the cDNA also gained a universal primer site through template switching. Using its own MiXCR run on the 5' RACE reads, TCRdb lists one record per CDR3 protein. Here the sample spans roughly 1,500,000 distinct CDR3 sequences, about 32% being singletons. The rearrangement uses TRBV5-1 and TRBJ1-5, with D unclear. The origin of this receptor is a newborn girl in good health. Sequenced input: cord blood. CDR3 coding DNA: TGCGCCAGCAGCTTGGGGGCCTTTAGCAATCAGCCCCAGCATTTT. Translation gives CASSLGAFSNQPQHF.